This TCR beta chain was sequenced in a study of T cells after yellow fever vaccination. Germline V lookup: CDR1 DFQATT, CDR2 SNEGSKA (reference sequence). Between the trimmed V and J ends, which lost 2 bases and 7 bases, there was a span of 6 bases. The CDR3 is 11 amino acids. TCRdb analysed the 5' RACE reads with MiXCR anew, one entry per CDR3 protein. The table lists about 42,000 distinct CDR3 sequences, just under 6.5% of them singletons. Study-wide results and caveats: Weaker, the secondary response had a peak occurring faster, on day 5 versus 15. Of the clonotypes, a small share occurred in both CD4 and CD8 compartments.

This clonotype was detected ten times or more. This sample comprised PBMCs, either bulk or a sorted T-cell subset (CD4+, CD8+, memory, or dextramer-sorted; not recorded which), obtained 45 days after the yellow fever booster vaccination. V usage is TRBV20-1 and J usage is TRBJ2-1; D unresolved. This TCR was recovered from a man under 40 who received the YFV17D yellow fever vaccine. CDR3 amino acids: CSARLVNEQFF. The DNA of the CDR3 is TGCAGTGCTAGATTAGTGAATGAGCAGTTCTTC.